This T cell receptor (beta chain) originates from a study of blood T cells in healthy people across ages. V dropped 4 bases and J dropped 2 bases, with 12 bases sitting between them. CDR3 length: 14 residues. Germline CDR1 SGHRS, CDR2 YFSETQ. It was with a sample-barcoded 5' primer and a J-beta primer mix that a second PCR of about 6 to 12 cycles was run. In TCRdb, the 5' RACE reads were re-called with MiXCR into one record per CDR3 protein. The data contain approximately 2,000,000 distinct CDR3 sequences, about two fifths of them singletons. This clonotype was counted at least ten times. This TCR was sampled from a human donor in good health. The chain recombines TRBV5-1 with TRBJ2-5; either TRBD1 or TRBD2 may fit D (5 bases each). Sequences were obtained from blood. Here the CDR3 reads CASSPGTEQETQYF. The CDR3 nucleotides read TGCGCCAGCAGCCCAGGGACGGAACAAGAGACCCAGTACTTC.